This T cell receptor (beta chain) derives from a study of T cells in Graves' hyperthyroidism and ophthalmopathy. TCR beta CDR3 regions were amplified from RNA. Primed by the HTBI set, a first-round RT-PCR was run on the TCR CDR3. TCRdb analysed the multiplex PCR reads with MiXCR anew, one entry per CDR3 protein. The table has about half a million distinct CDR3 sequences, about 20% seen once. The V and J ends lost 1 base and 0 bases respectively, with 13 bases between them. From germline, CDR1 is MNHEY and CDR2 SMNVEV (reference sequence). This CDR3 is built from 18 residues. Many counts were recorded for this clonotype.

The chain is built from TRBV27 and TRBJ2-6, with D maybe TRBD2 (5 bases). Sequenced input: blood. This receptor was identified in a man between 18 and 29 years old with Graves' hyperthyroidism. In nucleotides, the CDR3 is TGTGCCAGCAGTTTATACGGGATCATCGGCTCTGGGGCCAACGTCCTGACTTTC. Translation gives CASSLYGIIGSGANVLTF.